The rows below give T cell receptor beta chains drawn from one sample of a study of shared clonotypes between healthy human individuals. The assay was immunoSEQ multiplex PCR, and TCRdb's table has in-frame clones only and misses some. This repertoire shows about 100,000 clones, less than 80% found once; its top ten account for around 25%. The sequenced sample was memory CD8+ T cells sorted from blood. Receptors originate from a woman aged 25 to 39 in good health. Each CDR3 is given with its conserved first and last residue. The order of the fields is J gene, V gene, clone size, D gene, CDR3 protein, CDR3 DNA. The D gene is left open where the match is weak. Size values are once, few and many counts, or a class for expanded clones, and some rows have none.

TRBJ2-5	TRBV4-1	.	.	CASSQVLGQETQYF	TGCGCCAGCAGCCAAGTACTGGGGCAAGAGACCCAGTACTTC
TRBJ2-7	TRBV28	.	.	CASSFSWLAGYEQYF	TGTGCCAGCAGTTTTTCCTGGTTGGCGGGCTACGAGCAGTACTTC
TRBJ2-3	TRBV9	.	.	CASSVEPGGSTDTQYF	TGTGCCAGCAGCGTAGAACCAGGCGGGAGCACAGATACGCAGTATTTT
TRBJ2-2	TRBV29-1	.	.	CSVEDRVGSAPGELFF	TGCAGCGTTGAAGATCGAGTCGGGAGCGCACCCGGGGAGCTGTTTTTT
TRBJ2-1	TRBV5-6	few	.	CASSLDRLTSYNEQFF	TGTGCCAGCAGCTTGGACAGACTGACTTCCTACAATGAGCAGTTCTTC
TRBJ2-3	TRBV4-1	.	.	CASSQISLDTQYF	TGCGCCAGCAGCCAAATTTCGCTGGATACGCAGTATTTT
TRBJ1-2	TRBV6-5	.	.	CAIGAQWYYGYTF	TGTGCCATCGGGGCTCAGTGGTACTATGGCTACACCTTC
TRBJ1-2	TRBV6-5	.	.	CASSKDSVGYTF	TGTGCCAGCAGTAAAGACAGTGTTGGCTACACCTTC
TRBJ1-5	TRBV15	.	TRBD1	CATSSRTGLNQPQHF	TGTGCCACCAGCAGTAGGACAGGCCTCAATCAGCCCCAGCATTTT
TRBJ2-1	TRBV11-3	.	TRBD2	CASSFSGGLAYNEQFF	TGTGCCAGCAGCTTTTCGGGGGGACTAGCCTACAATGAGCAGTTCTTC
TRBJ1-5	TRBV28	.	TRBD1	CASSSTGGGGQPQHF	TGTGCCAGCAGTTCCACAGGGGGGGGTGGTCAGCCCCAGCATTTT
TRBJ2-2	TRBV6-4	once	.	CASSRPPGPPWGSNTGELFF	TGTGCCAGCAGCCGCCCACCGGGCCCTCCCTGGGGTTCAAACACCGGGGAGCTGTTTTTT
TRBJ1-2	TRBV10-3	few	TRBD1	CAISELPTGVDTF	TGTGCCATCAGTGAGCTTCCGACAGGGGTGGACACCTTC
TRBJ2-1	TRBV6-5	many	TRBD1	CASSPGTGFNEQFF	TGTGCCAGCAGTCCCGGGACAGGCTTCAATGAGCAGTTCTTC
TRBJ1-5	TRBV7-8	.	.	CASSLAGGGPQHF	TGTGCCAGCAGCTTAGCAGGTGGGGGGCCCCAGCATTTT
TRBJ2-7	TRBV30	.	.	CAWSVQSGVKGEQYF	TGTGCCTGGAGTGTACAATCGGGGGTAAAGGGCGAGCAGTACTTC
TRBJ2-7	TRBV27	few	TRBD2	CASSFSPSGIYEQYF	TGTGCCAGCAGTTTCTCTCCTAGCGGGATTTACGAGCAGTACTTC
TRBJ2-7	TRBV2	few	TRBD2	CASSETGLARPYEQYF	TGTGCCAGCAGTGAAACGGGACTAGCGCGACCCTACGAGCAGTACTTC
TRBJ2-7	TRBV30	.	TRBD2	CAWSVRPVSGAYEQYF	TGTGCCTGGAGTGTAAGGCCCGTTAGCGGGGCCTACGAGCAGTACTTC
TRBJ2-3	TRBV7-9	.	TRBD1	CASRDRGSTDTQYF	TGTGCCAGCCGGGACAGGGGGTCGACGGATACGCAGTATTTT
TRBJ2-1	TRBV2	.	TRBD1	CASSGQTGRESEQFF	TGTGCCAGCAGTGGGCAGACAGGGAGAGAGAGTGAGCAGTTCTTC
TRBJ2-1	TRBV6-4	.	.	CASSDSWGDEQFF	TGTGCCAGCAGTGACTCATGGGGGGATGAGCAGTTCTTC
TRBJ1-1	TRBV6-5	.	.	CASSFMRATEAFF	TGTGCCAGCAGTTTCATGAGGGCCACTGAAGCTTTCTTT
TRBJ2-1	TRBV2	.	TRBD2	CASSDGRQDYEQFF	TGTGCCAGCAGTGACGGGAGGCAGGACTATGAGCAGTTCTTC
TRBJ2-7	TRBV18	.	TRBD2	CASSPPRASGNYEQYF	TGTGCCAGCTCACCACCGAGGGCTAGCGGGAACTACGAGCAGTACTTC
TRBJ2-7	TRBV28	.	TRBD1	CASSLNSRDRAEQYF	TGTGCCAGCAGTTTAAACAGCCGGGACAGGGCCGAGCAGTACTTC
TRBJ2-4	TRBV10-3	.	TRBD2	CAISEFGTSLSKNIQYF	TGTGCCATCAGTGAATTTGGGACTAGCCTTTCCAAAAACATTCAGTACTTC
TRBJ2-3	TRBV5-6	.	.	CASSLLFGYTDTQYF	TGTGCCAGCAGCTTGCTGTTCGGCTACACAGATACGCAGTATTTT
TRBJ1-1	TRBV9	few	TRBD1	CASSPYGQGEAFF	TGTGCCAGCAGCCCTTACGGACAGGGCGAAGCTTTCTTT
TRBJ1-5	TRBV19	few	.	CASSYQQGNQPQHF	TGTGCCAGTTCCTATCAACAGGGAAATCAGCCCCAGCATTTT
TRBJ2-4	TRBV4-1	.	TRBD2	CASSHPLAGGSIQYF	TGCGCCAGCAGCCACCCACTAGCGGGAGGGTCGATTCAGTACTTC
TRBJ2-7	TRBV15	.	.	CATSRDWGRFCEQYF	TGTGCCACCAGCAGAGATTGGGGGCGTTTCTGCGAGCAGTACTTC
TRBJ2-2	TRBV29-1	.	TRBD1	CSSRQGAGELFF	TGCAGCTCCCGACAGGGGGCCGGGGAGCTGTTTTTT
TRBJ2-1	TRBV11-2	once	.	CASSWSRRNEQFF	TGTGCCAGCAGTTGGAGTAGAAGAAATGAGCAGTTCTTC
TRBJ2-2	TRBV11-2	few	.	CASSLVGRITGELFF	TGTGCCAGCAGCTTAGTGGGCCGGATCACCGGGGAGCTGTTTTTT